This T cell receptor (beta chain) was captured in a study of cytomegalovirus exposure and HLA in healthy donors. About the research overall: Earlier work reported 100 million to 130 million unique TCR beta sequences from about 200 million T cells.

Healthy individuals who donated bone marrow served as the donors. Study results and limitations: Researchers reported in a later analysis that a missense DCLRE1C variant was tied to TCR beta V- and J-gene trimming. For most TCR sequences rarity was the rule, although some public TCRs occurred in many donors.

PCR involved 60 Vbeta and 13 Jbeta primers. Repertoires were generated with immunoSEQ multiplex PCR, while TCRdb's copy carries only in-frame clones and drops some. Seen here are some 180,000 clones, more than 75% observed once, and the top ten hold less than 2%. Germline assignment: CDR1 SGHTA and CDR2 FQGTGA. The CDR3 is 13 amino acids. Trimming removed 1 base at V and 1 base at J, with 5 bases between. Note on this clone: Its antigen remains unidentified.

Sequencing was performed on PBMCs. V and J are TRBV7-3 and TRBJ2-7; no reliable D call. This receptor was obtained from a man aged 40-55 years in good health and CMV-seronegative. The CDR3 coding sequence is TGTGCCAGCAGCTTAAAATCTTCCTACGAGCAGTACTTC. The encoded protein is CASSLKSSYEQYF.